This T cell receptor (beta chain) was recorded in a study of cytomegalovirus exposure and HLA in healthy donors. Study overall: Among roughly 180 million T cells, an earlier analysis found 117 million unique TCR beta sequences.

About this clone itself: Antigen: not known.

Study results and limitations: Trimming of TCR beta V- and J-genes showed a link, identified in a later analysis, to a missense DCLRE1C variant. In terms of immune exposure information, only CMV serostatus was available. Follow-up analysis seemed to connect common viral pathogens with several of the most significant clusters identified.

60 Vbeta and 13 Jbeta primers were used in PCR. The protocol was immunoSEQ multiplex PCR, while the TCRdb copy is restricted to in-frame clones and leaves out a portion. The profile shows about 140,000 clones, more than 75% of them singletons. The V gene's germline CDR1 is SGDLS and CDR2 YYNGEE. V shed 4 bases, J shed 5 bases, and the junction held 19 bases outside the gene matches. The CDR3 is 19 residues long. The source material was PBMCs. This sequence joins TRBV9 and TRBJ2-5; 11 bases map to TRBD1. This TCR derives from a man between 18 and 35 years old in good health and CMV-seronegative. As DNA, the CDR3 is TGTGCCAGCAGCCCCCGGACAGGGGGCTATGACCAGTCCGGGGAGACCCAGTACTTC. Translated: CASSPRTGGYDQSGETQYF.